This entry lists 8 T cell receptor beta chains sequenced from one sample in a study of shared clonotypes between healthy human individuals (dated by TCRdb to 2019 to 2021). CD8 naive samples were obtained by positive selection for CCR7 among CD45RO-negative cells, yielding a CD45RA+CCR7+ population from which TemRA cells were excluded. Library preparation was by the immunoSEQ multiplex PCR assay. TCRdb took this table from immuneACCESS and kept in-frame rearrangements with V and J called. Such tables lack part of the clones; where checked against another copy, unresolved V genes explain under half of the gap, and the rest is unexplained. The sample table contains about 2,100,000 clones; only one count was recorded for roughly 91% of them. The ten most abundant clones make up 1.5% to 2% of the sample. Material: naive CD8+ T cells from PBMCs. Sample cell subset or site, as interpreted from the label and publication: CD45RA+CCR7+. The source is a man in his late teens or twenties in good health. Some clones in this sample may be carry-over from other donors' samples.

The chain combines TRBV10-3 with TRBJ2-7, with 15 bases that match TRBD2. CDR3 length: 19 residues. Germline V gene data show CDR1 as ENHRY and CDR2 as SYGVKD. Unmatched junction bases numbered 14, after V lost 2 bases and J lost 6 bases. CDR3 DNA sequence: TGTGCCATCAGTGAGACGGCCGGGACTAGCGGGAGGCCCAACGGCGAGCAGTACTTC. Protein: CAISETAGTSGRPNGEQYF.

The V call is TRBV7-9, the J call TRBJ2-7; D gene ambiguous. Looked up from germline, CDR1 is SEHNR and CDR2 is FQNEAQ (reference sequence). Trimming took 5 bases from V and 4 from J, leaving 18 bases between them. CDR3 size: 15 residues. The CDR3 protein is CASSNPLAVEYEQYF. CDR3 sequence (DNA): TGTGCCAGCAGCAACCCCTTGGCAGTAGAATACGAGCAGTACTTC.

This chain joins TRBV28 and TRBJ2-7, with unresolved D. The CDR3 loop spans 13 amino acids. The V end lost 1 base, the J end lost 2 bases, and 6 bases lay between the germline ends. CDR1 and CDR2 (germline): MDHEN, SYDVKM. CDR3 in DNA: TGTGCCAGCAGTTTATTGGGGACCTACGAGCAGTACTTC. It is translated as CASSLLGTYEQYF.

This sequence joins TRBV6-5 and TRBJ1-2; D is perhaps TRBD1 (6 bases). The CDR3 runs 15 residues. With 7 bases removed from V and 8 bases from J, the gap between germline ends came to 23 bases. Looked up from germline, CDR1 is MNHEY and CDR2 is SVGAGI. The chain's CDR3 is CASNKVHRESSGYTF. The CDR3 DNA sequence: TGTGCCAGCAATAAAGTCCACAGGGAGTCATCGGGCTACACCTTC.

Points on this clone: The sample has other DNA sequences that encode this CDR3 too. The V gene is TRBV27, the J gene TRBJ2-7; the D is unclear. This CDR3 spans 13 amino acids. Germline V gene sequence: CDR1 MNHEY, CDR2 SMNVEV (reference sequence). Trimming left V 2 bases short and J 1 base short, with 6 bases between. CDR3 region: CASSLGQSYEQYF. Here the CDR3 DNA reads TGTGCCAGCAGTTTAGGCCAGTCCTACGAGCAGTACTTC.

The CDR3 DNA is TGTGCCAGCAGTGGATCGGACCTCGGGGGGAACATTCAGTACTTC. Its translation is CASSGSDLGGNIQYF. V gene TRBV27 combines with J gene TRBJ2-4; 7 bases agree with TRBD2. The CDR3 is made up of 15 amino acids. After removal of 5 bases from V and 7 bases from J, the junction contained 11 bases not matched to a gene. The germline gives CDR1 MNHEY, CDR2 SMNVEV (reference sequence).

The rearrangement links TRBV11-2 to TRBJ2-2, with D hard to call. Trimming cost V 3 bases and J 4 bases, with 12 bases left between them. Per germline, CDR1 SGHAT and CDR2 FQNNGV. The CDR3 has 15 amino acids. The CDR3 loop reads CASSLGRFSTGELFF. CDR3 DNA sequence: TGTGCCAGCAGCTTGGGCAGGTTCAGCACCGGGGAGCTGTTTTTT.

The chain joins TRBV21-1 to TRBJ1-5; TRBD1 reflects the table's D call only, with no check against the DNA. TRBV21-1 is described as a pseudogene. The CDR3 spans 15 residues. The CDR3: CASSKEGGPVQPQHF. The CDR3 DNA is TGTGCCAGCAGCAAAGAAGGGGGCCCCGTCCAGCCCCAGCATTTT.